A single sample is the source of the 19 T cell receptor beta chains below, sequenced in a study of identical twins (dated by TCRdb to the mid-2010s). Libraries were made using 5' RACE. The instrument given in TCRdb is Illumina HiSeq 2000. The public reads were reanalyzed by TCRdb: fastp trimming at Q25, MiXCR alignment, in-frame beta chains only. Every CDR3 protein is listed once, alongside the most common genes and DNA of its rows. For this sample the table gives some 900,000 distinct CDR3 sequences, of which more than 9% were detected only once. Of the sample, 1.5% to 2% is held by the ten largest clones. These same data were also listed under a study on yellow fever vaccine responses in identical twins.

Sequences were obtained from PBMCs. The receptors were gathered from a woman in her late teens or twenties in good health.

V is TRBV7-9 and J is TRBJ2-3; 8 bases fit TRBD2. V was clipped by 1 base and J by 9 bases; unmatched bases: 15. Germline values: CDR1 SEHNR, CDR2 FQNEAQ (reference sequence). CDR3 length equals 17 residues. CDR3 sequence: CASSLDPGLGRYGTQYF. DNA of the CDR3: TGTGCCAGCAGCTTAGACCCGGGACTAGGACGATACGGGACGCAGTATTTT.

The CDR3 loop reads CASSPTGIDEQYV. CDR3 nucleotide sequence: TGTGCCAGCAGCCCGACAGGGATTGACGAGCAGTACGTC. The chain has TRBV7-9 and TRBJ2-7, with 7 bases matching TRBD1. The ends lost 5 bases at V and 5 bases at J; junction bases unmatched: 6. The CDR3 is 13 amino acids. Looked up from germline, CDR1 is SEHNR and CDR2 is FQNEAQ (reference sequence).

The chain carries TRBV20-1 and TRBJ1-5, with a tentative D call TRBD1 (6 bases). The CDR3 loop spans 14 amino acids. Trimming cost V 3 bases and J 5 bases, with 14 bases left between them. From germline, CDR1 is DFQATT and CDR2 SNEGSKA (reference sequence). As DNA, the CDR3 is TGCAGTGCTAGTATGGTTCGGACAGATCAGCCCCAGCATTTT. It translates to CSASMVRTDQPQHF.

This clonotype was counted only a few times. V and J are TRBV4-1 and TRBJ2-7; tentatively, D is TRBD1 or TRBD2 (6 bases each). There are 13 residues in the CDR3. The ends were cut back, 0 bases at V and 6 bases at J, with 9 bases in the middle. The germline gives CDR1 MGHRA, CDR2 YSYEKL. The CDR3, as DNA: TGCGCCAGCAGCCAAGATCCGGGGGCCGAGCAGTACGTC. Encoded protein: CASSQDPGAEQYV.

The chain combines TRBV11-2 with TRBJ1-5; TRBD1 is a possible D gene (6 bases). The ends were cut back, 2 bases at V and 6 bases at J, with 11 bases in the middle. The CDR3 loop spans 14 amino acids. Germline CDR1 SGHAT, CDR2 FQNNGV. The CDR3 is CASSLPGESQPQHF. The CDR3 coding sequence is TGTGCCAGCAGCTTACCAGGGGAATCTCAGCCCCAGCATTTT.

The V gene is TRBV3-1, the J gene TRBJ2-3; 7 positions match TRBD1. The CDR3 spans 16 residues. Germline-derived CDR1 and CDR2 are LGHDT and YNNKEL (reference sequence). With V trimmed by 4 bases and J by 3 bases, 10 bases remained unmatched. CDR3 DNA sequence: TGTGCCAGCAGCCTTGGGACAGATTCGGATACAGATACGCAGTATTTT. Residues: CASSLGTDSDTDTQYF.

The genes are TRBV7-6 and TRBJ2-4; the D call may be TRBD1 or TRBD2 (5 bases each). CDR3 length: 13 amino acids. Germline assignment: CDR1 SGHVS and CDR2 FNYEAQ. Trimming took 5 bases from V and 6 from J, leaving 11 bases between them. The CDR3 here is CASSPGTGNIQYF. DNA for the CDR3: TGTGCCAGCAGCCCCGGGACGGGAAACATTCAGTACTTC.

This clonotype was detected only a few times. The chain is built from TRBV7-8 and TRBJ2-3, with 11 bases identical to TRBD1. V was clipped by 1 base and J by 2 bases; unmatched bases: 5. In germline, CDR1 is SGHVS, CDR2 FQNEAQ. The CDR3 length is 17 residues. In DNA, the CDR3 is TGTGCCAGCAGCTTAGGATGGACAGGGGGCTCCACAGATACGCAGTATTTT. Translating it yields CASSLGWTGGSTDTQYF.

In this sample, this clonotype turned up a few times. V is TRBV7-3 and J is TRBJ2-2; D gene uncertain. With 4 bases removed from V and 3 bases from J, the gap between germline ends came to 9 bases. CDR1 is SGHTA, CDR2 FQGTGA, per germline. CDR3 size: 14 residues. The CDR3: CASSSNTHTGELFF. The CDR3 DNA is TGTGCCAGCAGCTCGAACACGCACACCGGGGAGCTGTTTTTT.

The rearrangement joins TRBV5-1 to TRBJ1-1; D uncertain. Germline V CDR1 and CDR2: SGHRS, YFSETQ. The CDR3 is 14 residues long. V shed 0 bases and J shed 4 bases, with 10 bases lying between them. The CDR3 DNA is TGCGCCAGCAGCTTGGAGGCTGTCGGCACTGAAGCTTTCTTT. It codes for CASSLEAVGTEAFF.

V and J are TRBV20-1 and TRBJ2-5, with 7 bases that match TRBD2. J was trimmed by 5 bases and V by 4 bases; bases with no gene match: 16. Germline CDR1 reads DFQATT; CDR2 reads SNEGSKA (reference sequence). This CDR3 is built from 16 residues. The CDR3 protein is CSATSPRTSPQETQYF. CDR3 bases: TGCAGTGCTACAAGTCCAAGGACTAGTCCTCAGGAGACCCAGTACTTC.

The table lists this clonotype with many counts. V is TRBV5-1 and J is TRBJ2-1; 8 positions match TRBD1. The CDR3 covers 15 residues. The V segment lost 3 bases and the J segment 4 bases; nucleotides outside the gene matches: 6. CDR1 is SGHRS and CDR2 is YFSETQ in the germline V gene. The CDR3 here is CASSSRQGSYNEQFF. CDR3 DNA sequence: TGCGCCAGCAGCTCCCGACAGGGGTCATACAATGAGCAGTTCTTC.

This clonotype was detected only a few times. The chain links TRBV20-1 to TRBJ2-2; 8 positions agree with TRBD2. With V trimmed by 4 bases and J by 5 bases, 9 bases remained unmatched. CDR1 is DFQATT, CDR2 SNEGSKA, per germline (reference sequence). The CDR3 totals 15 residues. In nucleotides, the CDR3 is TGCAGTGCTAAAACGGGGGGGCCAAGTACCGGGGAGCTGTTTTTT. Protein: CSAKTGGPSTGELFF.

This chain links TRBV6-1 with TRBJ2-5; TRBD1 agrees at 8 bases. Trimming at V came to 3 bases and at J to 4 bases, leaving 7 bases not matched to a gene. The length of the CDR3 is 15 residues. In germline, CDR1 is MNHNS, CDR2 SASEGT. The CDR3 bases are TGTGCCAGCAGTGAGCGGACAGGGTTAGGAGAGACCCAGTACTTC. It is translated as CASSERTGLGETQYF.

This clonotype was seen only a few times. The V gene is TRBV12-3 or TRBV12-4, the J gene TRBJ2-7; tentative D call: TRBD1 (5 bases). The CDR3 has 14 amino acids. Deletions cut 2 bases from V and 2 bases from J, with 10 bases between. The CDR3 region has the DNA TGTGCCAGCAGTTTAAACAGGCCCGCCTACGAGCAGTACTTC. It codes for CASSLNRPAYEQYF.

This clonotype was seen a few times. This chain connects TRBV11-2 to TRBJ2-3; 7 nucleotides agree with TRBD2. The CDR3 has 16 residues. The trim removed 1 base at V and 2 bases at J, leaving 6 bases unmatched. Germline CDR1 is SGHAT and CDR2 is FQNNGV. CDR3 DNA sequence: TGTGCCAGCAGCTTAGGTAGCGGGCACGTCACAGATACGCAGTATTTT. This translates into CASSLGSGHVTDTQYF.

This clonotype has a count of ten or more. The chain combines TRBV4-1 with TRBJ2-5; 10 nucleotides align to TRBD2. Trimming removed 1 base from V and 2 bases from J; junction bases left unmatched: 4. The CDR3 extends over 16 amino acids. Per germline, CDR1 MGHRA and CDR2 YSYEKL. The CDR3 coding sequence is TGCGCCAGCAGCCAAGGGCAACTAGCGGGGCAAGAGACCCAGTACTTC. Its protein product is CASSQGQLAGQETQYF.

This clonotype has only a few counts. In DNA form, the CDR3 reads TGTGCCAGCAGTTTTAGTCCTTACACTGAAGCTTTCTTT. This gives the protein CASSFSPYTEAFF. The chain employs TRBV12-3 or TRBV12-4 and TRBJ1-1; D unclear. This CDR3 is 13 amino acids long. The germline V and J ends were trimmed by 3 bases and 3 bases, with 8 bases remaining between them.

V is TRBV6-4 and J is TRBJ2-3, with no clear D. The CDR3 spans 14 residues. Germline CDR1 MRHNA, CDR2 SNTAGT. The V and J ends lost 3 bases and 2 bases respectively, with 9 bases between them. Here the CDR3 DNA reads TGTGCCAGCAGTGAGCGGCCAGACACAGATACGCAGTATTTT. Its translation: CASSERPDTDTQYF.